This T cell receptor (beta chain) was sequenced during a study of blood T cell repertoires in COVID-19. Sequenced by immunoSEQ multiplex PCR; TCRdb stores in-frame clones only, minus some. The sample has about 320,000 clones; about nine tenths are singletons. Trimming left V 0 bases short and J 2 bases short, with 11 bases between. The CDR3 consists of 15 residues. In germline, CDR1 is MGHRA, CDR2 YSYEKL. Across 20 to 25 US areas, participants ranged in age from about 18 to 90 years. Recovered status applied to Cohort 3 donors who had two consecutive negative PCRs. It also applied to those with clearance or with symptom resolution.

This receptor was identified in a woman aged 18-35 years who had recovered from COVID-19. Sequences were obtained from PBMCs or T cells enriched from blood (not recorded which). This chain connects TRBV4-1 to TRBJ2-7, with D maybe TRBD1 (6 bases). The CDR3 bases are TGCGCCAGCAGCCAAGACCCGACAGGTACCTACGAGCAGTACTTC. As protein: CASSQDPTGTYEQYF.